This T cell receptor (beta chain) was retrieved from a study of OX40 agonist ivuxolimab in advanced cancers. With respect to the entire study: Ivuxolimab was a fully human IgG2 agonistic monoclonal antibody targeting the costimulatory receptor OX40 (CD134). Three dose-escalation patients achieved partial responses, one with hepatocellular carcinoma and two with cutaneous melanoma. The purpose of peripheral TCRbeta sequencing was to test whether ivuxolimab changed TCR sequence diversity and led to clonal T-cell expansion. Among the approximately 50 dose-escalation patients, around 19 had hepatocellular carcinoma, 15 or so melanoma, 9 renal cell carcinoma and 9 head and neck cancer. Prior anti-PD-1, anti-PD-L1 or anti-CTLA-4 therapy was permitted, and checkpoint inhibitors had been received by around 40% of dose-escalation patients. In the dose-escalation cohort, more than 75% of patients were male, and the mean age was roughly 60 years, with a range of about 23 to 90. Intravenous ivuxolimab was administered to patients every 2 weeks at six dose levels: 0.01, 0.1, 0.3, 1.5, 3 and 10 mg/kg. The monotherapy dose-escalation portion (N of about 52 patients) of the phase I ivuxolimab trial is reported in the paper. General conclusions and limits of the study: Partial responders in the 0.1-3.0 mg/kg groups had among the lowest normalized peripheral clonal expansion, especially among CD8+ T cells. At doses from 0.1 to 3.0 mg/kg, clonal expansion was seen in both CD4+ and CD8+ blood T cells between baseline and week 6. Which antigens the clonally expanded peripheral T cells were specific for was not determined. On average, CD8+ T cells showed more expanded clones than CD4+ T cells after ivuxolimab. Low levels of normalized T-cell clonal expansion were also shown by some nonresponding patients.

The germline ends are 7 bases apart after V is trimmed by 7 bases and J by 0 bases. From the germline V gene, CDR1 is LGHNT and CDR2 is FRNRAP. Measured from the cysteine to the phenylalanine, the CDR3 is 13 residues long. Only CDR3 DNA is held: 39 bases, read in frame from base 1. Patients with autoimmune disease history or receiving systemic immunosuppression were excluded from the trial. Peripheral blood for TCR sequencing was drawn from every dose cohort at baseline, at cycle 4 day 1 and at cycle 7 day 1. The samples were taken from a phase I, first-in-human, multicenter, open-label dose-escalation trial of ivuxolimab. Adults with locally advanced or metastatic head and neck squamous cell, hepatocellular, melanoma or renal cell carcinoma were enrolled in the trial. Before TCR sequencing, CD4+ T cells and CD8+ T cells were sorted from peripheral blood as separate populations. On this clone itself: It has no known antigen specificity. The input lacks base qualities; no much larger clone sits a single base away.

Genomic DNA was extracted from sorted cells for sequencing of the TCRbeta CDR3 region. TCRbeta CDR3 regions were sequenced using the immunoSEQ Assay. This is the immuneACCESS table as TCRdb keeps it, with only in-frame sequences that have V and J called. A part of the clones is gone; compared with another copy, unresolved V genes explain less than half, and the rest is unexplained. The sample table contains about 97,000 clones; only one count was recorded for 80% to 90% of them. Together, the top ten hold roughly 5% of the sample. The chain joins TRBV12-5 to TRBJ1-3, with the D gene uncertain. The specimen comprised CD4+ or CD8+ T cells sorted from blood, sampled in a trial of the OX40 agonist ivuxolimab. The receptor was isolated from an adult with an advanced solid tumor such as melanoma, head and neck, liver or kidney cancer. CDR3 protein: CASEVSSGNTIYF. The nucleotides read TGTGCTAGTGAAGTCAGCTCTGGAAACACCATATATTTT.